These 28 T cell receptor beta chains were all obtained from the same sample, sequenced in a study of lymphopenia after photon versus proton radiotherapy. Sequencing used immunoSEQ multiplex PCR; TCRdb keeps in-frame clones, though not all of them. The sample has 67,000 or so clones, around 86% seen once. The specimen was peripheral blood, collected from a patient treated with proton-based radiotherapy. The receptors were sampled from an elderly man with esophageal cancer.

The chain links TRBV5-8 to TRBJ1-4, with D unclear. The CDR3 contains 15 residues. V lost 0 bases and J 9 bases, leaving 15 bases between the germline ends. Germline V gene sequence: CDR1 SGHTS, CDR2 YDEGEE. CDR3 protein: CASSLEWIREKKLFF. CDR3 nucleotide sequence: TGTGCCAGCAGCTTGGAGTGGATAAGGGAAAAAAAACTGTTTTTT.

The V call is TRBV7-1, the J call TRBJ1-6; 7 bases line up with TRBD1. TRBV7-1 carries the ORF label, with uncertain function. This CDR3 comprises 16 residues. The V gene end was trimmed by 4 bases and the J gene end by 6 bases; junction bases not matched to a gene: 9. CDR3: CASSLAAGQVNSPLHF. As DNA, the CDR3 is TGTGCCAGCAGCTTAGCCGCAGGACAGGTTAATTCACCCCTCCACTTT.

This chain links TRBV6-5 with TRBJ1-5; D unresolved. CDR3 length equals 16 residues. Germline V gene data show CDR1 as MNHEY and CDR2 as SVGAGI. V was clipped by 4 bases and J by 5 bases, with 18 bases between them. DNA of the CDR3: TGTGCCAGCAGTTTGTTGAGGAGGCTCCTTGATCAGCCCCAGCATTTT. It translates to CASSLLRRLLDQPQHF.

The genes are TRBV5-4 and TRBJ1-2; 10 nucleotides agree with TRBD1. Germline-derived CDR1 and CDR2 are SGHNT and YYREEE (reference sequence). Trimming took 6 bases from V and 7 from J; bases not matched to a gene: 9. This CDR3 is built from 14 residues. CDR3 sequence reads: CASNPDRGPGGYTF. The CDR3 DNA is TGTGCCAGCAACCCCGACAGGGGGCCCGGTGGCTACACCTTC.

The table lists this clone with a count of one. The chain carries TRBV10-2 and TRBJ2-1, with TRBD2 identical over 7 bases. V lost 0 bases, J lost 2 bases, and 4 bases stayed unmatched. This CDR3 has 16 residues. The germline CDR1 and CDR2 sequences are WSHSY and SAAADI. The CDR3 is CASSESGGWAYNEQFF. CDR3 DNA sequence: TGCGCCAGCAGTGAGTCGGGAGGGTGGGCCTACAATGAGCAGTTCTTC.

This clone was picked up a small number of times. The J gene is TRBJ2-3, the V gene TRBV7-9; either TRBD1 or TRBD2 may fit D (5 bases each). V shed 4 bases and J shed 2 bases, with 13 bases lying between them. The V gene's germline CDR1 is SEHNR and CDR2 FQNEAQ (reference sequence). The CDR3 has 15 amino acids. CDR3 sequence: CASSSIGGNTDTQYF. The CDR3 bases are TGTGCCAGCAGCTCTATTGGGGGTAACACAGATACGCAGTATTTT.

The chain joins TRBV5-4 to TRBJ2-2; TRBD1 agrees at 9 bases. Germline V CDR1 and CDR2: SGHNT, YYREEE (reference sequence). V trimming: 4 bases; J trimming: 6 bases; junction bases outside the gene matches: 7. The CDR3 totals 15 residues. The CDR3 DNA is TGTGCCAGCAGCCCCCGGGACAGGGTCGCCGGGGAGCTGTTTTTT. Its translation: CASSPRDRVAGELFF. The whole variable domain, remainder taken from reference TRBV5-4 and TRBJ2-2, is ETGVTQSPTHLIKTRGQQVTLRCSSQSGHNTVSWYQQALGQGPQFIFQYYREEENGRGNFPPRFSGLQFPNYSSELNVNALELDDSALYLCASSPRDRVAGELFFGEGSRLTVL.

The chain has TRBV18 and TRBJ1-2; 8 nucleotides line up with TRBD1. Trimming removed 0 bases from V and 3 bases from J; junction bases left unmatched: 6. Germline V gene data show CDR1 as KGHSH and CDR2 as LQKENI. This CDR3 has 16 amino acids. The CDR3 region is CASSPPAETGDYGYTF. The CDR3 DNA reads as TGTGCCAGCTCACCACCAGCTGAGACAGGGGACTATGGCTACACCTTC.

The chain couples TRBV14 to TRBJ1-2; no definite D call. Germline CDR1 reads SGHDN; CDR2 reads FVKESK. The CDR3 runs to 17 residues. The V and J ends lost 1 base and 4 bases respectively, with 19 bases between them. In DNA form, the CDR3 reads TGTGCCAGCAGCCAAGTAGGTGGTTGGGGTGATGGCTATGGCTACACCTTC. Translation gives CASSQVGGWGDGYGYTF.

This clone was picked up one time. This chain connects TRBV7-9 to TRBJ2-1; 12 bases align to TRBD2. CDR1 and CDR2 (germline): SEHNR, FQNEAQ (reference sequence). This CDR3 contains 16 residues. The trim removed 4 bases at V and 2 bases at J, leaving 3 bases unmatched. CDR3 DNA: TGTGCCAGCAGCTCAGGGACTAGCGGGCCCTACAATGAGCAGTTCTTC. It specifies CASSSGTSGPYNEQFF.

The chain is built from TRBV27 and TRBJ2-1; the D gene is possibly TRBD2 (5 bases). The CDR3 is made up of 16 amino acids. Germline V gene sequence: CDR1 MNHEY, CDR2 SMNVEV (reference sequence). V was shortened by 6 bases and J by 8 bases, with 23 bases between the two germline ends. The CDR3 reads CASSQRRGLGFHEQFF. For the CDR3, the DNA is TGTGCCAGCAGCCAAAGGCGCGGGCTAGGGTTCCATGAGCAGTTCTTC.

V usage is TRBV7-2 and J usage is TRBJ2-7, with D unresolved. Trimming pared 5 bases from V and 2 bases from J, leaving 7 bases between. This CDR3 region has 12 residues. The V gene's germline CDR1 is SGHTA and CDR2 FQGNSA. The CDR3 sequence is CASSARPYEQYF. The CDR3 nucleotides are TGTGCCAGCAGCGCTAGACCCTACGAGCAGTACTTC. Full variable domain (outside the CDR3, taken from reference TRBV7-2 and TRBJ2-7): GAGVSQSPSNKVTEKGKDVELRCDPISGHTALYWYRQSLGQGLEFLIYFQGNSAPDKSGLPSDRFSAERTGGSVSTLTIQRTQQEDSAVYLCASSARPYEQYFGPGTRLTVT.

The chain uses TRBV7-2 and TRBJ2-7; no clear D gene. Trimming pared 4 bases from V and 3 bases from J, leaving 16 bases between. The germline V gene encodes CDR1 SGHTA and CDR2 FQGNSA. The CDR3 is 15 residues long. Written as DNA, the CDR3 is TGTGCCAGCAGCTGGATGTTGAGGATGGACTACGAGCAGTACTTC. Translated, it gives CASSWMLRMDYEQYF. The full variable domain, completed using reference TRBV7-2 and TRBJ2-7, is GAGVSQSPSNKVTEKGKDVELRCDPISGHTALYWYRQSLGQGLEFLIYFQGNSAPDKSGLPSDRFSAERTGGSVSTLTIQRTQQEDSAVYLCASSWMLRMDYEQYFGPGTRLTVT.

The genes are TRBV11-2 and TRBJ1-1; D is ambiguous. The CDR3 sequence is 12 residues long. V lost 1 base, J lost 7 bases, and 7 bases lay in between. Germline V gene lookup returns CDR1 SGHAT and CDR2 FQNNGV. In nucleotides, the CDR3 is TGTGCCAGCAGCTTAGGACCACTTGAAGCTTTCTTT. Amino acid sequence: CASSLGPLEAFF.

This clone has a single count. The V gene is TRBV2, the J gene TRBJ2-4, with 9 bases fitting TRBD1. V shed 5 bases, J shed 7 bases, and the junction held 9 bases outside the gene matches. Per the germline V gene, CDR1 is SNHLY and CDR2 is FYNNEI. The CDR3 has 15 amino acids. DNA for the CDR3: TGTGCCAGCAGTACCGGGACAGGGCGCTGGAACATTCAGTACTTC. Translated, it gives CASSTGTGRWNIQYF.

The chain combines TRBV5-8 with TRBJ1-5; TRBD1 matches 7 bases. Germline assignment: CDR1 SGHTS and CDR2 YDEGEE. V was clipped by 8 bases and J by 4 bases; unmatched bases: 3. The CDR3 runs 12 residues. The DNA for the CDR3 is TGTGCCAGTAGACAGGGAAATCAGCCCCAGCATTTT. It yields the protein CASRQGNQPQHF.

This clone is a singleton in its sample. This chain links TRBV19 with TRBJ1-5; D is undetermined. The CDR3 extends over 14 amino acids. Per germline, CDR1 LNHDA and CDR2 SQIVND (reference sequence). Trimming removed 8 bases from V and 6 bases from J, with 17 bases in between. CDR3 bases: TGTGCCAGTCTGGACCTGAGCGTGGGTCAGCCCCAGCATTTT. Translated, it gives CASLDLSVGQPQHF.

The chain links TRBV6-6 to TRBJ2-2; 9 positions agree with TRBD1. Germline V CDR1 and CDR2: MNHNY, SVGAGI (reference sequence). The V segment lost 6 bases and the J segment 5 bases; nucleotides outside the gene matches: 7. The CDR3 consists of 15 residues. The CDR3: CASSLRQGETGELFF. CDR3 DNA sequence: TGTGCCAGCAGCCTGAGACAGGGGGAGACCGGGGAGCTGTTTTTT.

The CDR3 reads CSVGTSGRGGYEQYF. CDR3 nucleotide sequence: TGCAGCGTGGGGACTAGCGGGAGAGGAGGGTACGAGCAGTACTTC. The chain employs TRBV29-1 and TRBJ2-5; 14 positions match TRBD2. The DNA end is more similar to TRBJ2-7, so the J call may be wrong. The CDR3 sequence is 15 residues long. Germline loops: CDR1 SQVTM, CDR2 ANQGSEA.

This clone was recorded only once. The CDR3 DNA reads TGTGCCAGCTCACCAAGCCCGGCTAGCACAGATACGCAGTATTTT. Translated, it gives CASSPSPASTDTQYF. The rearrangement uses TRBV18 and TRBJ2-3; D is ambiguous. Trimming left V 2 bases short and J 0 bases short, with 9 bases between. The CDR3 sequence is 15 residues long. The V gene's germline CDR1 is KGHSH and CDR2 LQKENI.

V and J are TRBV10-3 and TRBJ1-1; D gene uncertain. Looked up from germline, CDR1 is ENHRY and CDR2 is SYGVKD. Trimming took off 2 bases at V and 1 base at J, with 11 bases between the two ends. The CDR3 consists of 15 residues. The CDR3 region is CAISENTARNTEAFF. The CDR3 coding sequence is TGTGCCATCAGTGAGAATACAGCGAGGAACACTGAAGCTTTCTTT.

The rearrangement joins TRBV7-9 to TRBJ2-3; 14 positions match TRBD2. Germline CDR1 is SEHNR and CDR2 is FQNEAQ (reference sequence). The CDR3 is made up of 16 amino acids. After removal of 4 bases from V and 6 bases from J, the junction contained 6 bases not matched to a gene. DNA of the CDR3: TGTGCCAGCAGCTGGGGGACTAGCGGGAGAGGCGATACGCAGTATTTT. It encodes CASSWGTSGRGDTQYF.

The V gene is TRBV2, the J gene TRBJ1-4, with D unresolved. CDR1 and CDR2 (germline): SNHLY, FYNNEI. The CDR3 has 14 residues. Trimming took 7 bases from V and 0 from J, leaving 9 bases between them. The CDR3 protein is CASTLIATNEKLFF. The CDR3 bases are TGTGCCAGCACCCTCATTGCAACTAATGAAAAACTGTTTTTT.

The rearrangement joins TRBV6-6 to TRBJ2-2; D remains ambiguous. Germline CDR1 and CDR2: MNHNY and SVGAGI (reference sequence). Trimming took 0 bases from V and 3 from J, leaving 8 bases between them. The CDR3 loop spans 15 amino acids. CDR3 in amino acids: CASSYSGRDTGELFF. The CDR3 region has the DNA TGTGCCAGCAGTTACTCGGGCCGAGACACCGGGGAGCTGTTTTTT.

The chain combines TRBV2 with TRBJ2-1; tentatively, D is TRBD1 or TRBD2 (6 bases each). Germline CDR1 SNHLY, CDR2 FYNNEI. The CDR3 has 15 amino acids. Trimming took 6 bases from V and 4 from J, leaving 16 bases between them. The CDR3 DNA is TGTGCCAGCAGGGGCGGGACACAGATATACAATGAGCAGTTCTTC. Translation: CASRGGTQIYNEQFF. Full variable domain (rest looked up from reference TRBV2 and TRBJ2-1): EPEVTQTPSHQVTQMGQEVILRCVPISNHLYFYWYRQILGQKVEFLVSFYNNEISEKSEIFDDQFSVERPDGSNFTLKIRSTKLEDSAMYFCASRGGTQIYNEQFFGPGTRLTVL.

The V gene is TRBV20-1, the J gene TRBJ2-3; D is ambiguous. The V gene lost 6 bases and the J gene lost 5 bases, with 9 bases spanning the gap. CDR3 size: 11 residues. Germline values: CDR1 DFQATT, CDR2 SNEGSKA (reference sequence). CDR3 in amino acids: CSANTVDTQYF. Here the CDR3 DNA reads TGCAGTGCCAATACAGTAGATACGCAGTATTTT.

The rearrangement links TRBV27 to TRBJ2-1; D is ambiguous. The CDR3 runs 17 residues. Trimming shortened V by 6 bases and J by 5 bases, and 23 bases separated the two germline ends. The germline V gene has CDR1 MNHEY and CDR2 SMNVEV (reference sequence). The CDR3 bases are TGTGCCAGCAGCTCCCTCTCCCAAGCCGTAAAAAACAATGAGCAGTTCTTC. Translation: CASSSLSQAVKNNEQFF.

J is TRBJ1-2 and V is TRBV6-6, with TRBD1 matching over 9 bases. Trimming cost V 6 bases and J 3 bases; bases outside gene matches: 5. Germline CDR1 reads MNHNY; CDR2 reads SVGAGI (reference sequence). The CDR3 has 14 residues. CDR3 sequence reads: CASRRTGEDYGYTF. DNA of the CDR3: TGTGCCAGCAGAAGGACAGGGGAGGACTATGGCTACACCTTC.